This T cell receptor beta chain was obtained from a study of neurological immune-mediated disorders. With 10-nucleotide random UMIs, 5'RACE was used to make the cDNA. TCRdb re-analysed the 5' RACE reads in MiXCR, keeping a single row per CDR3 protein. In the table there are 50,000 to 65,000 distinct CDR3 sequences, around 5% of which are singletons. At least ten counts were recorded for this clonotype. Antigen unknown. General study points: Phylogenetic grouping assigned the repertoires of 18 of 34 multiple sclerosis patients to a single cluster of related CDR3 sequences. This cluster may be a repertoire-level signature. HTLV-1-associated myelopathy showed the most TCR clonal expansion; multiple sclerosis the least, below healthy controls.

The CDR3 is 13 amino acids. Germline CDR1 and CDR2: MRHNA and SNTAGT. V gave up 0 bases and J gave up 6 bases, with 8 bases separating them. From 2 million PBMCs stored at -80 C, the unsorted libraries were generated. The chain combines TRBV6-4 with TRBJ1-2; a possible D gene is TRBD1 (5 bases). The sequence was obtained from a woman between 50 and 59 years old with multiple sclerosis. The sample comprised PBMCs. The CDR3 nucleotides read TGTGCCAGCAGTGACTCTGAGACAGATGGCTACACCTTC. Translating it yields CASSDSETDGYTF.